This T cell receptor beta chain derives from a study of T-cell reconstitution after alpha-beta-depleted transplantation in children. Study-level points and caveats: The origin of high day-60 TCRbeta diversity in some patients lay in surviving recipient T cells and thymic progenitors. Two months or so post-transplant, alpha-beta T cells reportedly derived from several hundred expanded graft clones.

This CDR3 comprises 14 residues. V shed 6 bases and J shed 3 bases, with 15 bases lying between them. Per germline, CDR1 MNHEY and CDR2 SVGAGI. This clonotype was counted many times. The antigen remains unidentified. The TCRbeta library incorporated unique molecular identifiers. MiXCR, run by TCRdb on the PCR reads, gives a single entry per CDR3 protein. Of around 500,000 distinct CDR3 sequences listed, under 30% are singletons. This material consisted of PBMCs, mostly from graft donor cells, taken 360 days after TCRalphabeta/CD19-depleted stem cell transplant. The genes are TRBV6-5 and TRBJ2-7; perhaps TRBD1 as D (5 bases). This receptor was identified in a boy under three years old who had a stem cell transplant for acute myeloid leukemia, so the T cells may come from the graft donor. The CDR3 sequence is CASRSGQGYYEQYF. As DNA, the CDR3 is TGTGCCAGCAGAAGTGGGCAGGGATACTACGAGCAGTACTTC.